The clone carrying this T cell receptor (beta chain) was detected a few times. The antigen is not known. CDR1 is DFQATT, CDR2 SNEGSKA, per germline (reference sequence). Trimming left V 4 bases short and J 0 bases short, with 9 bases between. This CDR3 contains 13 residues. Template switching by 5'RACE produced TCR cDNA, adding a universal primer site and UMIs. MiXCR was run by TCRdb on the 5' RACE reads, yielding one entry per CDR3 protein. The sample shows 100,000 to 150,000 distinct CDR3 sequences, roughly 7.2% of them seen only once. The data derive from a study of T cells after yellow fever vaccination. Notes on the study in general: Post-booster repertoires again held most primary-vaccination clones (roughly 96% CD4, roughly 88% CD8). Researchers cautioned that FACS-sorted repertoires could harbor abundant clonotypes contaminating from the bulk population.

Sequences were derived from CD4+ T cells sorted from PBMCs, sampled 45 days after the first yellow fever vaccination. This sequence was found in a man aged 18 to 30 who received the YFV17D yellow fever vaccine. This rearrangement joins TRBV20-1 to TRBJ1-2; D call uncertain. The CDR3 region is CSATTETNYGYTF. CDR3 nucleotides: TGCAGTGCTACCACAGAGACTAACTATGGCTACACCTTC.